In its sample, the clone carrying this T cell receptor beta chain was seen once. Original handling: Amplification of reference gene primers provided the estimated nucleated cell counts. Assay used: immunoSEQ multiplex PCR; TCRdb lists only in-frame clones, some missing. V, J and clone size are those of that table, while D and trimming were read from the DNA. This table has roughly 120,000 clones, about 80% appearing once. This sample is drawn from a study of blood T cell repertoires in COVID-19. Study-level background: Specimens from acute and convalescent COVID-19 originated in the United States, Italy and Spain. T cells, B-cell-depleted T cells, or PBMCs supplied cDNA or gDNA.

Germline V lookup: CDR1 MNHEY, CDR2 SVGEGT. CDR3 length equals 13 residues. The V gene lost 2 bases and the J gene lost 1 base, with 5 bases spanning the gap. The chain has TRBV6-2 or TRBV6-3 and TRBJ1-1, with D unclear. The specimen was peripheral blood. The clonotype was recovered from an older man with active or convalescent COVID-19. The CDR3 sequence: CASSYTENTEAFF. The CDR3 coding sequence is TGTGCCAGCAGTTACACAGAGAACACTGAAGCTTTCTTT.